Sequencing of this T cell receptor beta chain was carried out in a study of CD8 T cells in Susac syndrome. The CDR3 is made up of 14 amino acids. V dropped 0 bases and J dropped 2 bases, with 8 bases sitting between them. CDR1 MGHRA and CDR2 YSYEKL come from the germline V gene. It was with random hexamers that 0.5 to 1 ug RNA was reverse transcribed. Amplification of TCR beta CDR3 by immunoSEQ multiplex PCR spanned 54 Vbeta and 13 Jbeta. MiXCR was run by TCRdb on the immunoSEQ multiplex PCR reads, yielding one entry per CDR3 protein. This table has under 550,000 distinct CDR3 sequences, 75% to 90% appearing once. Included as multiple sclerosis controls were treatment-naive patients who had stable or active relapsing-remitting disease. TEMRA cells were FACS-enriched, while CD8+ and CD4+ T cells were negatively isolated.

This chain uses TRBV4-1 with TRBJ2-7, with D uncertain. The sample comprised CD8+ T cells from PBMCs. This receptor was taken from a human donor with multiple sclerosis. CDR3 region: CASSQDYTTYEQYF. CDR3 in DNA: TGCGCCAGCAGCCAAGATTATACTACCTACGAGCAGTACTTC.